Given below is one T cell receptor beta chain in context. Sequencing used immunoSEQ multiplex PCR; TCRdb keeps in-frame clones, though not all of them. The profile covers 150,000 to 200,000 clones, with over 65% appearing a single time and about 20% taken by the ten largest. V lost 2 bases and J lost 2; bases outside the gene matches: 7. The CDR3 runs 18 residues. CDR1 and CDR2 from the germline V gene are KGHSH and LQKENI. Seattle patients were enrolled during active infection and followed longitudinally. These data originate in a study of blood T cell repertoires in COVID-19. Study context: Italy, Spain and the United States were the sources of the convalescent and acute COVID-19 samples. The cDNA or gDNA used as material had been derived from T cells, B-cell-depleted T cells, or PBMCs.

The sequence was collected from an older person with COVID-19, enrolled during active disease. This chain joins TRBV18 and TRBJ2-2; 11 bases agree with TRBD2. What was sequenced was peripheral blood. CDR3 nucleotides: TGTGCCAGCTCACCAGCGCAGGGACTAGCGGCTAACACCGGGGAGCTGTTTTTT. Encoded protein: CASSPAQGLAANTGELFF.